This entry lists 4 T cell receptor beta chains sequenced from one sample in a study of CD8 T cells in ankylosing spondylitis. TCRdb redid the calling of the 5' RACE reads with MiXCR, one entry per CDR3 protein. This table holds 350,000 or so distinct CDR3 sequences, around a tenth found once. The specimen was blood, either unsorted or a sorted T cell fraction (not recorded which). These receptors were collected from a female donor with ankylosing spondylitis or in good health (not recorded which).

This clonotype was counted ten times or more. The V and J genes are TRBV7-9 and TRBJ2-2; D is perhaps TRBD2 (5 bases). V lost 7 bases and J 4 bases, leaving 19 bases between the germline ends. From germline, CDR1 is SEHNR and CDR2 FQNEAQ (reference sequence). The CDR3 is made up of 16 amino acids. CDR3 sequence (DNA): TGTGCCAGCATCCCGGGGTCGGGCCAACGCACCGGGGAGCTGTTTTTT. Translating it yields CASIPGSGQRTGELFF.

This clonotype was recorded many times. The CDR3 region is CSAGRGTVRAFF. CDR3 nucleotide sequence: TGCAGTGCCGGACGGGGTACTGTTCGAGCTTTCTTT. The chain carries TRBV20-1 and TRBJ1-1, with D hard to call. There are 12 residues in the CDR3. V lost 6 bases and J 10 bases, leaving 18 bases between the germline ends. Germline V gene data show CDR1 as DFQATT and CDR2 as SNEGSKA (reference sequence).

As DNA, the CDR3 is TGTGCCAGCAGTTACGGCGGGACCATACCTAGGGGTAACGAGCAGTACTTC. It codes for CASSYGGTIPRGNEQYF. The chain carries TRBV27 and TRBJ2-7; possibly TRBD2 for D (6 bases). This CDR3 is 17 amino acids long. Per the germline V gene, CDR1 is MNHEY and CDR2 is SMNVEV (reference sequence). Between the trimmed V and J ends, which lost 4 bases and 5 bases, there was a span of 24 bases.

The rearrangement links TRBV19 to TRBJ2-7; 7 bases are shared with TRBD2. The germline V gene encodes CDR1 LNHDA and CDR2 SQIVND (reference sequence). The length of the CDR3 is 16 residues. V gave up 6 bases and J gave up 2 bases; unmatched junction bases: 13. CDR3 protein: CASREAAGEGTYEQYF. CDR3 sequence (DNA): TGTGCCAGTAGAGAGGCGGCGGGAGAAGGAACCTACGAGCAGTACTTC.